This T cell receptor (beta chain) was profiled in a study of shared clonotypes between healthy human individuals. About the research overall: Each donor contributed plates that comprised three CD4 naive, three CD4 memory, two CD8 naive and one CD8 memory.

TCRdb's copy holds only in-frame clones and misses some; the assay was immunoSEQ multiplex PCR. The repertoire consists of 2 million to 2.5 million clones, with roughly 93% occurring once and the leading ten covering 0.35% to 0.5%. Splitting of CD4+ cells produced CD45RA+ naive and CD45RA-negative memory subsets. Whole-study findings and limits: Relative to memory subsets, naive subsets generally showed larger estimated richness.

This clone has only one observation. Its target is not known. The sequence derives from a man aged 18 to 35 in good health. Some clones in this sample may be carry-over from other donors' samples. Sequences were obtained from naive CD4+ T cells from PBMCs. Subset reported: CD45RA+ positively selected.

In DNA form, the CDR3 reads TGTGCCAGCAGCAACAGCATGACGGTCGGGGCCGAGCAGTACTTC. The encoded protein is CASSNSMTVGAEQYF. The rearrangement joins TRBV6-5 to TRBJ2-7; D may be TRBD1 or TRBD2 (5 bases each). Trimming pared 6 bases from V and 6 bases from J, leaving 21 bases between. This CDR3 region has 15 residues. CDR1 is MNHEY, CDR2 SVGAGI, per germline.